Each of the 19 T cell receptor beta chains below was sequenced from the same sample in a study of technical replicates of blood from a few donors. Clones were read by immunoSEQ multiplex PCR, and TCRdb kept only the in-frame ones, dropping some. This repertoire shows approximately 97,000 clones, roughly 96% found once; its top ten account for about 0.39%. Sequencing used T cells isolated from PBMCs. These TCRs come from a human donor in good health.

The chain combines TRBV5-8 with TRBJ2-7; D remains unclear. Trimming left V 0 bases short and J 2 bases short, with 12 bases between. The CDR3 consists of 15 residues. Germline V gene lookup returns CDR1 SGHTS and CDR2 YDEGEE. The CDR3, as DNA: TGTGCCAGCAGCTTGGACTCGTTTACTACCTACGAGCAGTACTTC. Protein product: CASSLDSFTTYEQYF.

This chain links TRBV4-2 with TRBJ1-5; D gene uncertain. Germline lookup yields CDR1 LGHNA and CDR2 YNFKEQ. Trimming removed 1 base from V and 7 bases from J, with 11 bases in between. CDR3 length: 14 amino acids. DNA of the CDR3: TGTGCCAGCAGCCAAGGAGGAGCACCCCAGCCCCAGCATTTT. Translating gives CASSQGGAPQPQHF.

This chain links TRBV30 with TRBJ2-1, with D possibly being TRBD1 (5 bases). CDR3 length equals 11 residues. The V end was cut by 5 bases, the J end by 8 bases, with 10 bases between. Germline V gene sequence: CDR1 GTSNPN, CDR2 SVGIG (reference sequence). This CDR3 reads CAWGGRDEQFF. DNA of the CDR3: TGTGCCTGGGGCGGCAGGGATGAGCAGTTCTTC.

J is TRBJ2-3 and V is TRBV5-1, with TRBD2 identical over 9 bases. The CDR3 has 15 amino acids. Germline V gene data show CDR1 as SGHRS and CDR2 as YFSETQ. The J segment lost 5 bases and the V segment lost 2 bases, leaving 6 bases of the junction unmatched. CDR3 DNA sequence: TGCGCCAGCAGCTTCGGGCGGGAGGGTCGAGATACGCAGTATTTT. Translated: CASSFGREGRDTQYF.

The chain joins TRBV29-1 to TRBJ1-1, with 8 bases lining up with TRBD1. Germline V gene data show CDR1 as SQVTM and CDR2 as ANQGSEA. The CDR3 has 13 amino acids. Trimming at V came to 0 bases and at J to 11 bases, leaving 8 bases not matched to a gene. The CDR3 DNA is TGCAGCGTTGAAGACGAGGACAGGGTCGCGGCTTTCTTT. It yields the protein CSVEDEDRVAAFF.

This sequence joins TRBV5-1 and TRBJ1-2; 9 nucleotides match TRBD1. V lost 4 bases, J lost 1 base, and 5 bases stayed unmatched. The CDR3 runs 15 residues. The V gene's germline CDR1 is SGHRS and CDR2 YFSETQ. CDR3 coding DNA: TGCGCCAGCAGCATGGGACAGGGATTTAACTATGGCTACACCTTC. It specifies CASSMGQGFNYGYTF.

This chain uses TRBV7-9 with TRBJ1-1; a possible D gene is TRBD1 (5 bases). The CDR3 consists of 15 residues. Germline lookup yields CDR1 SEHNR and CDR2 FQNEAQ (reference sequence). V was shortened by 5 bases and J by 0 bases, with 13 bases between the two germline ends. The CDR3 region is CASSARTYVNTEAFF. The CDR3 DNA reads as TGTGCCAGCAGCGCCCGGACATATGTGAACACTGAAGCTTTCTTT.

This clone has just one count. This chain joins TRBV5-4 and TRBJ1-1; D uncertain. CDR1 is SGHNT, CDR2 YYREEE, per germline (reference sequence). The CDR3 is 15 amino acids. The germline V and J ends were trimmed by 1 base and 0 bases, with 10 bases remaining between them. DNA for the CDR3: TGTGCCAGCAGCTTGCCCACAGAAATGAACACTGAAGCTTTCTTT. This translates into CASSLPTEMNTEAFF.

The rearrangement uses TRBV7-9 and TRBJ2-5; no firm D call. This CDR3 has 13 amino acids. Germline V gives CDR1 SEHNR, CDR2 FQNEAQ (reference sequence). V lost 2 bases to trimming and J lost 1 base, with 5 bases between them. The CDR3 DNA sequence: TGTGCCAGCAGCTTAAACAGCCAAGAGACCCAGTACTTC. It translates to CASSLNSQETQYF.

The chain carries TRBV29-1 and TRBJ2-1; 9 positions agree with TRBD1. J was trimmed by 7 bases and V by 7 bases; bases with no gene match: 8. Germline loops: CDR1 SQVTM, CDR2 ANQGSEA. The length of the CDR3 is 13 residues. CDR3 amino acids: CSAGQGPTNEQFF. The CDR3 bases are TGCAGCGCCGGACAGGGGCCAACTAATGAGCAGTTCTTC.

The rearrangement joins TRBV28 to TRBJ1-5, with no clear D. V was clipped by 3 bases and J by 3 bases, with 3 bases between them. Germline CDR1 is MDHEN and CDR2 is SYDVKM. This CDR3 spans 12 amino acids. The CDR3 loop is CASSLANQPQHF. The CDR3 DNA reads TGTGCCAGCAGTTTGGCCAATCAGCCCCAGCATTTT.

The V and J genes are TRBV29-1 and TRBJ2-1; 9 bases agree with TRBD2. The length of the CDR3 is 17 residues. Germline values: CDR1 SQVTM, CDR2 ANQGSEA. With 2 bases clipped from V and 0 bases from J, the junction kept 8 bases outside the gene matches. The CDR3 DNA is TGCAGCGTTGAACTAGCGGGATCTTTTTACTCCTACAATGAGCAGTTCTTC. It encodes CSVELAGSFYSYNEQFF.

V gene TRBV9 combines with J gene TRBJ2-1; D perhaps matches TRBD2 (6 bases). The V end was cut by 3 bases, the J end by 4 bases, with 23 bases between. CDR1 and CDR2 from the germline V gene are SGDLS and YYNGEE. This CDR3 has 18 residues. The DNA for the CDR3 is TGTGCCAGCAGCGGCGGAGGGCCTTTCGGAGTTGGGTACAATGAGCAGTTCTTC. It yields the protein CASSGGGPFGVGYNEQFF.

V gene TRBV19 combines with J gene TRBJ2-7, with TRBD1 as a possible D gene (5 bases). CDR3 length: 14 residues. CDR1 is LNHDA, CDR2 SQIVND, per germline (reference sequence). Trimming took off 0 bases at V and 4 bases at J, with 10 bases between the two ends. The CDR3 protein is CASSIDSTVYEQYF. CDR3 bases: TGTGCCAGTAGTATAGACTCGACAGTTTACGAGCAGTACTTC.

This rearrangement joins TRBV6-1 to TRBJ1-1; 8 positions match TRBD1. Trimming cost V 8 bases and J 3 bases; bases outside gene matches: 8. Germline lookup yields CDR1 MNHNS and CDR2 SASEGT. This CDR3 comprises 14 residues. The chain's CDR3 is CASGTGSQYTEAFF. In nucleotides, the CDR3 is TGTGCCAGCGGGACAGGATCCCAGTACACTGAAGCTTTCTTT.

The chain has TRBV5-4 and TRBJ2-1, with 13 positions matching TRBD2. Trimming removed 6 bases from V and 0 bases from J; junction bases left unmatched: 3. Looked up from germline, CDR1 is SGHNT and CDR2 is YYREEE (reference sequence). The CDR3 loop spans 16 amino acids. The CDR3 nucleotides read TGTGCCAGCAAACTAGCGGGAGGGAGCTCCTACAATGAGCAGTTCTTC. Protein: CASKLAGGSSYNEQFF.

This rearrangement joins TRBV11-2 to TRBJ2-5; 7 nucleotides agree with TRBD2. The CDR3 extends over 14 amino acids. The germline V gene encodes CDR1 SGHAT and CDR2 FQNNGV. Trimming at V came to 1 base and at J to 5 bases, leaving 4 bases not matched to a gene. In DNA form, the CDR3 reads TGTGCCAGCAGCTTAGGGGACTATGGGGAGACCCAGTACTTC. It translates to CASSLGDYGETQYF.

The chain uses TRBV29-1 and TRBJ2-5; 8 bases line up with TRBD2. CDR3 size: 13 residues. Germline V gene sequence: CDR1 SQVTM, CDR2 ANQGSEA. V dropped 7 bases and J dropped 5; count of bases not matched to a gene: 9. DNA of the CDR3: TGCAGCGCCCCGGGGGGGATAGGGGAGACCCAGTACTTC. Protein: CSAPGGIGETQYF.

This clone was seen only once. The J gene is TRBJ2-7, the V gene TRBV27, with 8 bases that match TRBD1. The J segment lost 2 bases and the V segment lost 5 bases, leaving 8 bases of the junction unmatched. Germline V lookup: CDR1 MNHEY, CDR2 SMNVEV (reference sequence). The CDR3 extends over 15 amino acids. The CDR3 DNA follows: TGTGCCAGCAGTCTTGGACAGGGTAACCCCTACGAGCAGTACTTC. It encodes CASSLGQGNPYEQYF.